This TCR beta chain was recorded in a study of somatic mutations in cytotoxic T cells in rheumatoid arthritis. Study-wide results and limits: Age-dependent increases in CD8+ clonality occurred in rheumatoid arthritis patients but not in healthy controls.

In the case of this clone: Its cognate antigen is unknown.

Clones were read by immunoSEQ multiplex PCR, and TCRdb kept only the in-frame ones, dropping some. The sample carries around 29,000 clones, more than 75% recorded once. The V gene's germline CDR1 is GTSNPN and CDR2 SVGIG (reference sequence). The CDR3 is 14 residues long. The ends lost 5 bases at V and 5 bases at J; junction bases unmatched: 6. This chain connects TRBV30 to TRBJ2-2; 9 positions agree with TRBD1. Sequencing used CD8+ T cells sorted from blood. The receptor comes from an adult with rheumatoid arthritis. CDR3 nucleotides: TGTGCCTGGGATCCCGGGACAGGGACCGGGGAGCTGTTTTTT. Its translation: CAWDPGTGTGELFF. The full variable domain, its missing parts supplied by reference TRBV30 and TRBJ2-2, is SQTIHQWPATLVQPVGSPLSLECTVEGTSNPNLYWYRQAAGRGLQLLFYSVGIGQISSEVPQNLSASRPQDRQFILSSKKLLLSDSGFYLCAWDPGTGTGELFFGEGSRLTVL.